This TCR beta chain is drawn from a study of T cells after yellow fever vaccination. This clonotype was counted between two and nine times. CDR3 length: 14 residues. Looked up from germline, CDR1 is ENHRY and CDR2 is SYGVKD. V was shortened by 7 bases and J by 5 bases, with 17 bases between the two germline ends. Generation of TCR cDNA used 5'RACE template switching (which added a universal primer site and UMIs). One entry per CDR3 protein results from TCRdb running MiXCR on the 5' RACE reads. The table lists hundreds of thousands of distinct CDR3 sequences, about 12% of them singletons, with about 16% in the top ten.

V and J are TRBV10-3 and TRBJ1-2; possibly TRBD1 for D (5 bases). This specimen was PBMCs, taken on the day of the yellow fever booster vaccination. This sequence originates from a man aged 25-40 years who received the YFV17D yellow fever vaccine. The CDR3 DNA follows: TGTGCCATCAACGTAAGGGACGGGTCTTATGGCTACACCTTC. It specifies CAINVRDGSYGYTF.